The 28 T cell receptor beta chains below come from one sample, sequenced in a study of blood T cell repertoires in COVID-19. Sequencing was performed with immunoSEQ multiplex PCR; in TCRdb, only in-frame clones are kept and a portion is missing. The sample holds 45,000 to 55,000 clones, 83% seen once. Material for sequencing was peripheral blood. Every receptor here comes from a human donor in a cohort sampled during active COVID-19.

This clone has only a few counts. This chain joins TRBV19 and TRBJ1-2; D remains ambiguous. Germline CDR1 reads LNHDA; CDR2 reads SQIVND (reference sequence). V lost 5 bases and J lost 9, with 19 bases in between. The CDR3 has 14 residues. Written as DNA, the CDR3 is TGTGCCAGTAGTCTCGCTACGCGCGAGGGAAGCTACACCTTC. Its protein is CASSLATREGSYTF.

This chain uses TRBV7-2 with TRBJ1-2; 10 bases fit TRBD1. The CDR3 is made up of 13 amino acids. V lost 6 bases and J lost 6; bases outside the gene matches: 4. Germline CDR1 is SGHTA and CDR2 is FQGNSA. As DNA, the CDR3 is TGTGCCAGCAGGGGACAGGGGCAAAATGGCTACACCTTC. Its translation: CASRGQGQNGYTF.

The J gene is TRBJ2-5, the V gene TRBV5-6, with 12 bases aligning to TRBD2. This CDR3 spans 15 amino acids. The V segment lost 2 bases and the J segment 3 bases; nucleotides outside the gene matches: 2. CDR1 and CDR2 (germline): SGHDT, YYEEEE. The CDR3 is CASSFLAGGEETQYF. CDR3 DNA: TGTGCCAGCAGCTTTCTAGCGGGGGGGGAAGAGACCCAGTACTTC.

Of note for this clone: The junction differs from germline at one of its ends, possibly a read error. The rearrangement joins TRBV7-7 to TRBJ2-7; the match to TRBD2 covers 10 bases. This CDR3 contains 15 residues. Germline-derived CDR1 and CDR2 are SSHAT and FNYEAQ (reference sequence). The CDR3 is CASSLASGGQYEQYF. The CDR3 DNA sequence: TGTGCTAGCAGCTTAGCTAGCGGGGGCCAGTACGAGCAGTACTTC. Supplemented by reference TRBV7-7 and TRBJ2-7, the full variable domain reads GAGVSQSPRYKVTKRGQDVTLRCDPISSHATLYWYQQALGQGPEFLTYFNYEAQPDKSGLPSDRFSAERPEGSISTLTIQRTEQRDSAMYRCASSLASGGQYEQYFGPGTRLTVT.

The chain is built from TRBV7-3 and TRBJ2-5; 8 bases match TRBD2. The V gene's germline CDR1 is SGHTA and CDR2 FQGTGA. The CDR3 length is 13 residues. Trimming cost V 5 bases and J 7 bases; bases outside gene matches: 6. The chain's CDR3 is CASSPAREGTQYF. CDR3 coding DNA: TGTGCCAGCAGCCCCGCCCGGGAGGGGACCCAGTACTTC.

The V call is TRBV7-2, the J call TRBJ2-3, with 9 bases identical to TRBD2. This CDR3 region has 16 residues. The J segment lost 1 base and the V segment lost 2 bases, leaving 4 bases of the junction unmatched. Per the germline V gene, CDR1 is SGHTA and CDR2 is FQGNSA. The CDR3 protein is CASSLRRGGGTDTQYF. CDR3 in DNA: TGTGCCAGCAGCTTAAGGCGGGGGGGTGGCACAGATACGCAGTATTTT.

This clone was observed a few times. The chain links TRBV24-1 to TRBJ1-3; D is uncertain. Trimming stripped 6 bases from V and 6 bases from J, with 5 bases between. The germline V gene encodes CDR1 KGHDR and CDR2 SFDVKD. The CDR3 covers 11 residues. This CDR3 reads CATSYLNTIYF. The CDR3 DNA is TGTGCCACCAGTTACTTAAACACCATATATTTT.

The chain uses TRBV5-6 and TRBJ2-2; D gene uncertain. V was trimmed by 0 bases and J by 5 bases, leaving 8 bases between them. The length of the CDR3 is 14 residues. Germline-derived CDR1 and CDR2 are SGHDT and YYEEEE. Here the CDR3 DNA reads TGTGCCAGCAGCTTGGGGCTTGTAACCGGGGAGCTGTTTTTT. Its translation: CASSLGLVTGELFF. Full variable domain (remainder filled in from reference TRBV5-6 and TRBJ2-2): DAGVTQSPTHLIKTRGQQVTLRCSPKSGHDTVSWYQQALGQGPQFIFQYYEEEERQRGNFPDRFSGHQFPNYSSELNVNALLLGDSALYLCASSLGLVTGELFFGEGSRLTVL.

The rearrangement uses TRBV5-1 and TRBJ2-7; 9 bases map to TRBD1. CDR1 SGHRS and CDR2 YFSETQ come from the germline V gene. The V gene end was trimmed by 4 bases and the J gene end by 3 bases; junction bases not matched to a gene: 8. The CDR3 covers 15 residues. The CDR3 DNA reads as TGCGCCAGCAGCCCCGGTGGGACAGGGAACTACGAGCAGTACTTC. It is translated as CASSPGGTGNYEQYF.

The chain has TRBV5-1 and TRBJ2-7, with TRBD1 matching over 8 bases. The CDR3 is 13 residues long. The germline V gene encodes CDR1 SGHRS and CDR2 YFSETQ. V was clipped by 4 bases and J by 5 bases; unmatched bases: 5. CDR3 sequence (DNA): TGCGCCAGCAGCCTGACAGGGGTACACGAGCAGTACTTC. Encoded protein: CASSLTGVHEQYF.

This clone has a handful of counts. V usage is TRBV5-4 and J usage is TRBJ1-6; 10 nucleotides line up with TRBD1. CDR1 and CDR2 from the germline V gene are SGHNT and YYREEE (reference sequence). This CDR3 region has 14 residues. V gave up 4 bases and J gave up 14 bases; unmatched junction bases: 9. CDR3 DNA sequence: TGTGCCAGCAGCCGGGGACAGGGGTTATTCACCCTCCACTTT. This sequence encodes CASSRGQGLFTLHF.

The chain recombines TRBV27 with TRBJ1-6; 8 positions match TRBD1. The germline CDR1 and CDR2 sequences are MNHEY and SMNVEV (reference sequence). CDR3 length equals 12 residues. Trimming removed 3 bases from V and 14 bases from J; junction bases left unmatched: 3. CDR3 in DNA: TGTGCCAGCAGTTTCGACAGGGGCACCCTCCACTTT. Protein sequence: CASSFDRGTLHF.

V gene TRBV7-9 combines with J gene TRBJ2-3; 8 bases map to TRBD1. The trim removed 3 bases at V and 5 bases at J, leaving 7 bases unmatched. Germline V gene lookup returns CDR1 SEHNR and CDR2 FQNEAQ (reference sequence). The CDR3 spans 15 residues. The DNA of the CDR3 is TGTGCCAGCAGCTTGTGGCAGGGGGCAAAAGATACGCAGTATTTT. Protein product: CASSLWQGAKDTQYF.

V and J are TRBV5-1 and TRBJ2-7, with D maybe TRBD1 (6 bases). Between the trimmed V and J ends, which lost 4 bases and 3 bases, there was a span of 14 bases. Per the germline V gene, CDR1 is SGHRS and CDR2 is YFSETQ. The CDR3 contains 14 residues. The CDR3: CASSPGTLSYEQYF. CDR3 sequence (DNA): TGCGCCAGCAGCCCCGGGACACTTAGCTACGAGCAGTACTTC.

This chain joins TRBV9 and TRBJ1-2; tentative D call: TRBD1 (5 bases). The CDR3 covers 16 residues. Between the trimmed V and J ends, which lost 0 bases and 9 bases, there was a span of 21 bases. Germline V lookup: CDR1 SGDLS, CDR2 YYNGEE. In DNA, the CDR3 is TGTGCCAGCAGCGTAGTCGGTCCGTTCCAGGGAGGTAGCTACACCTTC. Protein product: CASSVVGPFQGGSYTF.

V gene TRBV7-3 combines with J gene TRBJ2-2; unclear D gene. This CDR3 is built from 13 residues. V was cut by 3 bases and J by 6 bases, with 8 bases left in between. Germline CDR1 SGHTA, CDR2 FQGTGA. CDR3 amino acids: CASSFTSAGELFF. In nucleotides, the CDR3 is TGTGCCAGCAGCTTTACGAGTGCCGGGGAGCTGTTTTTT.

This clone was counted once. V and J are TRBV6-5 and TRBJ2-7; possible D gene TRBD1, 5 bases. Trimming shortened V by 2 bases and J by 1 base, and 9 bases separated the two germline ends. Germline loops: CDR1 MNHEY, CDR2 SVGAGI. The CDR3 has 14 amino acids. Written as DNA, the CDR3 is TGTGCCAGCAGTTACACACAGGTTTCCTACGAGCAGTACTTC. It yields the protein CASSYTQVSYEQYF.

The gene calls are TRBV27 and TRBJ2-3; 7 bases line up with TRBD1. CDR3 size: 14 residues. The germline V gene has CDR1 MNHEY and CDR2 SMNVEV (reference sequence). The V segment lost 5 bases and the J segment 1 base; nucleotides outside the gene matches: 3. This CDR3 is CASSLGTGTDTQYF. CDR3 bases: TGTGCCAGCAGTCTAGGGACAGGCACAGATACGCAGTATTTT.

The chain is built from TRBV13 and TRBJ1-6, with 9 positions matching TRBD1. The germline gives CDR1 PRHDT, CDR2 FYEKMQ (reference sequence). V was clipped by 8 bases and J by 9 bases; unmatched bases: 8. This CDR3 comprises 14 residues. The CDR3: CASQKRQGGSPLHF. As DNA, the CDR3 is TGTGCCAGCCAGAAACGACAGGGGGGTTCACCCCTCCACTTT.

The chain employs TRBV6-6 and TRBJ1-3, with 8 bases that match TRBD1. The germline V gene encodes CDR1 MNHNY and CDR2 SVGAGI (reference sequence). V trimming: 6 bases; J trimming: 4 bases; junction bases outside the gene matches: 5. This CDR3 has 14 residues. The CDR3 bases are TGTGCCAGCAGGCAGGGGGCGCGAGGAAACACCATATATTTT. It encodes CASRQGARGNTIYF.

This clone was counted once. The rearrangement uses TRBV24-1 and TRBJ2-5, with a tentative D call TRBD2 (5 bases). This CDR3 spans 15 amino acids. Trimming shortened V by 3 bases and J by 0 bases, and 10 bases separated the two germline ends. Germline V CDR1 and CDR2: KGHDR, SFDVKD. DNA of the CDR3: TGTGCCACCAGTGATGAGGGCCCCGACCAAGAGACCCAGTACTTC. It yields the protein CATSDEGPDQETQYF.

This sequence joins TRBV19 and TRBJ1-4; a weak D match, TRBD1 (5 bases). Germline values: CDR1 LNHDA, CDR2 SQIVND (reference sequence). CDR3 length: 13 residues. Trimming removed 5 bases from V and 5 bases from J, with 9 bases in between. CDR3 DNA sequence: TGTGCCAGTAGTTCAGGGTGGAATGAAAAACTGTTTTTT. It translates to CASSSGWNEKLFF.

This chain joins TRBV2 and TRBJ2-2, with no clear D. The CDR3 is 14 amino acids. Per the germline V gene, CDR1 is SNHLY and CDR2 is FYNNEI. V was clipped by 6 bases and J by 5 bases, with 13 bases between them. The CDR3 DNA reads TGTGCCAGCAGGGTAGAGGCGACGACCGGGGAGCTGTTTTTT. It translates to CASRVEATTGELFF.

The chain couples TRBV5-1 to TRBJ2-5; 8 bases match TRBD1. The germline V gene has CDR1 SGHRS and CDR2 YFSETQ. The CDR3 has 13 amino acids. The V gene end was trimmed by 4 bases and the J gene end by 14 bases; junction bases not matched to a gene: 13. This CDR3 reads CASSLDQGASLYF. CDR3 nucleotide sequence: TGCGCCAGCAGCCTAGATCAGGGGGCCAGTCTTTACTTC. Full variable domain (remainder filled in from reference TRBV5-1 and TRBJ2-5): KAGVTQTPRYLIKTRGQQVTLSCSPISGHRSVSWYQQTPGQGLQFLFEYFSETQRNKGNFPGRFSGRQFSNSRSEMNVSTLELGDSALYLCASSLDQGASLYFGPGTRLLVL.

V gene TRBV11-3 combines with J gene TRBJ2-3; TRBD2 might be the D (6 bases). With 2 bases removed from V and 6 bases from J, the gap between germline ends came to 9 bases. The CDR3 contains 13 residues. Germline V gene sequence: CDR1 SGHNT, CDR2 YENEEA. The CDR3 DNA reads TGTGCCAGCAGCTTATGGGGGGTTGATACGCAGTATTTT. Protein: CASSLWGVDTQYF.

The chain employs TRBV3-1 (or the pseudogene TRBV3-2) and TRBJ1-1, with D perhaps TRBD1 (5 bases). V was pared by 0 bases and J by 7 bases, with 12 bases between. Germline V CDR1 and CDR2: LGHDT, YNNKEL (reference sequence). The CDR3 runs 14 residues. CDR3 region: CASSQDIGRGEAFF. CDR3 nucleotide sequence: TGTGCCAGCAGCCAAGATATAGGGAGGGGTGAAGCTTTCTTT.

The CDR3: CASSSGTLINEQFF. The CDR3, as DNA: TGTGCCAGCAGCTCCGGGACTCTCATAAATGAGCAGTTCTTC. This rearrangement joins TRBV7-2 to TRBJ2-1, with a possible D match to TRBD2 (6 bases). The CDR3 consists of 14 residues. The ends were cut back, 4 bases at V and 7 bases at J, with 14 bases in the middle. CDR1 SGHTA and CDR2 FQGNSA come from the germline V gene.

This clone showed up just once. The chain has TRBV27 and TRBJ2-7; possible D gene TRBD1, 6 bases. This CDR3 comprises 17 residues. The germline V gene has CDR1 MNHEY and CDR2 SMNVEV (reference sequence). Deletions cut 2 bases from V and 2 bases from J, with 19 bases between. The CDR3 here is CASSLPPTGLVPYEQYF. CDR3 DNA sequence: TGTGCCAGCAGTTTACCGCCCACAGGGCTTGTCCCCTACGAGCAGTACTTC.